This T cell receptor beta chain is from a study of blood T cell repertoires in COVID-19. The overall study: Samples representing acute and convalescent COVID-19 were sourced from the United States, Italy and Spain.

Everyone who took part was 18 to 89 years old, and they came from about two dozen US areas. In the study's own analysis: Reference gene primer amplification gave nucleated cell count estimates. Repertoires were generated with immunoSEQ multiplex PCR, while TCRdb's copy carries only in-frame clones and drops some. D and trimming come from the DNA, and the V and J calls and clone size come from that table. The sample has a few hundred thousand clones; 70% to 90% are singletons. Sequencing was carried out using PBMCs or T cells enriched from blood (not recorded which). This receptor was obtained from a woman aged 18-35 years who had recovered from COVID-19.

The CDR3 DNA is TGTGCCAGCAGTTTACCTCCGACAGGGAACACTGAAGCTTTCTTT. This codes for CASSLPPTGNTEAFF. This chain links TRBV7-2 with TRBJ1-1, with D possibly being TRBD1 (6 bases). The germline CDR1 and CDR2 sequences are SGHTA and FQGNSA. Trimming stripped 6 bases from V and 1 base from J, with 15 bases between. The CDR3 is 15 residues long. Supplemented by reference TRBV7-2 and TRBJ1-1, the full variable domain reads GAGVSQSPSNKVTEKGKDVELRCDPISGHTALYWYRQSLGQGLEFLIYFQGNSAPDKSGLPSDRFSAERTGGSVSTLTIQRTQQEDSAVYLCASSLPPTGNTEAFFGQGTRLTVV.